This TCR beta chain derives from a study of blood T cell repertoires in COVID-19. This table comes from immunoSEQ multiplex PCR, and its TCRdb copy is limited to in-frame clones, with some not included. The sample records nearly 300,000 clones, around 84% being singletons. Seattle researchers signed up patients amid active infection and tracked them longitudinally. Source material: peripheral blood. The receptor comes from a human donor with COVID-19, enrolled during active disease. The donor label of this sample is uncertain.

In DNA form, the CDR3 reads TGTGCCAGTAGTGGTCTAGCGGGCACAGATACGCAGTATTTT. This encodes CASSGLAGTDTQYF. This sequence joins TRBV19 and TRBJ2-3; 7 bases line up with TRBD2. Looked up from germline, CDR1 is LNHDA and CDR2 is SQIVND (reference sequence). V shed 5 bases, J shed 1 base, and the junction held 3 bases outside the gene matches. The CDR3 is 14 residues long.